Following are 23 T cell receptor beta chains from one sample sequenced in a study of blood T cell repertoires in COVID-19. TCRdb's table, derived via immunoSEQ multiplex PCR, lists solely in-frame clones and lacks some. The data contain tens of thousands of clones, around 86% of them singletons. Sequenced material: peripheral blood. These TCRs come from a man aged 25-45 years with acute or convalescent COVID-19.

J is TRBJ2-1 and V is TRBV5-1, with TRBD2 identical over 8 bases. The V gene end was trimmed by 0 bases and the J gene end by 7 bases; junction bases not matched to a gene: 6. CDR3 size: 15 residues. Germline lookup yields CDR1 SGHRS and CDR2 YFSETQ. This chain's CDR3 is CASSLAGLAGNEQFF. In DNA form, the CDR3 reads TGCGCCAGCAGCTTGGCTGGACTAGCCGGTAATGAGCAGTTCTTC.

This clone rates as medium-sized. The CDR3 DNA is TGTGCCAGCAGCTTTTGGGCGGGAGGATCCACAGATACGCAGTATTTT. This sequence encodes CASSFWAGGSTDTQYF. The chain links TRBV7-9 to TRBJ2-3; 8 positions match TRBD2. The CDR3 sequence is 16 residues long. With V trimmed by 3 bases and J by 2 bases, 7 bases remained unmatched. Germline V gives CDR1 SEHNR, CDR2 FQNEAQ (reference sequence).

The chain recombines TRBV2 with TRBJ2-3, with 14 bases matching TRBD2. CDR1 SNHLY and CDR2 FYNNEI come from the germline V gene. V shed 8 bases and J 4 bases; nucleotides not matched to a gene: 8. This CDR3 spans 16 amino acids. CDR3 bases: TGTGCCAGCGGGACTAGCGGGAGAGTTTGGTCAGATACGCAGTATTTT. The encoded protein is CASGTSGRVWSDTQYF.

The chain links TRBV30 to TRBJ2-7, with TRBD2 identical over 11 bases. Germline CDR1 and CDR2: GTSNPN and SVGIG (reference sequence). This CDR3 is 16 amino acids long. V lost 4 bases and J lost 3; bases outside the gene matches: 11. In DNA form, the CDR3 reads TGTGCCTGGATCCCGGGAACTAGCGGGAGTTTCTACGAGCAGTACTTC. It yields the protein CAWIPGTSGSFYEQYF.

The chain employs TRBV6-5 and TRBJ1-6, with 9 bases that match TRBD1. CDR3 length: 15 amino acids. Unmatched junction bases numbered 3, after V lost 2 bases and J lost 7 bases. Germline assignment: CDR1 MNHEY and CDR2 SVGAGI. CDR3 protein: CASSYGQGWNSPLHF. CDR3 DNA sequence: TGTGCCAGCAGTTACGGACAGGGGTGGAATTCACCCCTCCACTTT.

This CDR3 is CAISESIGDSPLHF. The CDR3 DNA reads as TGTGCCATCAGTGAGTCGATCGGGGATTCACCCCTCCACTTT. V usage is TRBV10-3 and J usage is TRBJ1-6; no clear D gene. CDR3 size: 14 residues. Germline-derived CDR1 and CDR2 are ENHRY and SYGVKD. Trimming took 0 bases from V and 8 from J, leaving 8 bases between them.

This clone has only one observation. This rearrangement joins TRBV30 to TRBJ2-3, with 8 bases fitting TRBD2. Germline V CDR1 and CDR2: GTSNPN, SVGIG (reference sequence). With V trimmed by 4 bases and J by 5 bases, 11 bases remained unmatched. The CDR3 is made up of 15 amino acids. CDR3 in amino acids: CAWNKPSAGGDTQYF. The CDR3 nucleotides are TGTGCCTGGAATAAGCCCTCGGCGGGGGGAGATACGCAGTATTTT.

The chain carries TRBV4-2 and TRBJ2-3, with 11 bases identical to TRBD2. V shed 6 bases and J 3 bases; nucleotides not matched to a gene: 11. There are 17 residues in the CDR3. The V gene's germline CDR1 is LGHNA and CDR2 YNFKEQ. CDR3 residues: CASRLRIAGGPTDTQYF. For the CDR3, the DNA is TGTGCCAGCAGGCTCAGGATAGCGGGAGGGCCGACAGATACGCAGTATTTT.

V usage is TRBV4-3 and J usage is TRBJ2-1, with 14 bases that match TRBD2. The CDR3 extends over 17 amino acids. Germline loops: CDR1 LGHNA, CDR2 YSLEER. Unmatched junction bases numbered 7, after V lost 1 base and J lost 8 bases. The CDR3 nucleotides are TGCGCCAGCAGCCAAGGCACCGGGACTAGCGGGAGTTATGAGCAGTTCTTC. It codes for CASSQGTGTSGSYEQFF.

The chain uses TRBV10-3 and TRBJ2-2; the D is unclear. Germline V gene sequence: CDR1 ENHRY, CDR2 SYGVKD. The V and J ends lost 11 bases and 2 bases respectively, with 12 bases between them. The CDR3 sequence is 13 residues long. The CDR3 DNA sequence: TGTGCCTCCTCCCCTCTTAACACCGGGGAGCTGTTTTTT. As protein: CASSPLNTGELFF.

The V gene is TRBV4-1, the J gene TRBJ2-3; TRBD1 matches at 8 bases. Germline loops: CDR1 MGHRA, CDR2 YSYEKL. This CDR3 comprises 17 residues. V shed 0 bases and J 5 bases; nucleotides not matched to a gene: 10. CDR3 amino acids: CASSQDLGDRSLDTQYF. CDR3 nucleotides: TGCGCCAGCAGCCAAGATCTCGGGGACAGGAGTTTAGATACGCAGTATTTT.

This CDR3 is CASSLEGGQFYGYTF. CDR3 DNA: TGCGCCAGCAGCTTGGAGGGGGGACAGTTCTATGGCTACACCTTC. V gene TRBV5-1 combines with J gene TRBJ1-2; TRBD1 agrees at 7 bases. Germline CDR1 is SGHRS and CDR2 is YFSETQ. The CDR3 totals 15 residues. V shed 0 bases and J 4 bases; nucleotides not matched to a gene: 6.

The chain couples TRBV10-3 to TRBJ1-3, with no clear D. Germline V gives CDR1 ENHRY, CDR2 SYGVKD. The CDR3 consists of 14 residues. V was shortened by 0 bases and J by 2 bases, with 5 bases between the two germline ends. The CDR3: CAISESHAGNTIYF. CDR3 in DNA: TGTGCCATCAGTGAGTCCCATGCTGGAAACACCATATATTTT.

The sample holds a few counts of this clone. This sequence joins TRBV19 and TRBJ1-5; weak D call: TRBD1 (5 bases). The CDR3 covers 14 residues. CDR1 is LNHDA, CDR2 SQIVND, per germline (reference sequence). V gave up 10 bases and J gave up 3 bases, with 16 bases separating them. The CDR3 DNA reads as TGTGCCACGTCGCGGGACCGCTCCAATCAGCCCCAGCATTTT. Encoded protein: CATSRDRSNQPQHF.

This clone occurred once. The chain employs TRBV18 and TRBJ2-6, with D perhaps TRBD1 (6 bases). V was pared by 8 bases and J by 0 bases, with 14 bases between. Per germline, CDR1 KGHSH and CDR2 LQKENI. The CDR3 consists of 16 residues. This CDR3 reads CASENRASSGANVLTF. The CDR3, as DNA: TGTGCCAGCGAGAACAGGGCGTCCTCTGGGGCCAACGTCCTGACTTTC.

The rearrangement joins TRBV6-5 to TRBJ2-7; 8 bases align to TRBD2. Germline assignment: CDR1 MNHEY and CDR2 SVGAGI. V dropped 4 bases and J dropped 3; count of bases not matched to a gene: 5. This CDR3 is 14 amino acids long. The CDR3 DNA reads as TGTGCCAGCAGTTTGGTCAGCGGGAGCTACGAGCAGTACTTC. As protein: CASSLVSGSYEQYF.

The rearrangement uses TRBV5-6 and TRBJ2-7, with TRBD1 identical over 8 bases. Germline V gives CDR1 SGHDT, CDR2 YYEEEE. This CDR3 comprises 14 residues. Trimming took 4 bases from V and 3 from J; bases not matched to a gene: 6. CDR3 sequence: CASSHKQGGYEQYF. The CDR3 DNA is TGTGCCAGCAGCCACAAACAGGGGGGCTACGAGCAGTACTTC.

The chain couples TRBV7-3 to TRBJ2-7, with D possibly being TRBD2 (6 bases). Germline lookup yields CDR1 SGHTA and CDR2 FQGTGA. Deletions cut 2 bases from V and 0 bases from J, with 14 bases between. This CDR3 contains 16 residues. CDR3 nucleotide sequence: TGTGCCAGCAGCTTAGACGGGACTGAGAGCTCCTACGAGCAGTACTTC. Protein sequence: CASSLDGTESSYEQYF.

Details on this clone: A read error may account for a junction end that differs from germline. V usage is TRBV19 and J usage is TRBJ2-2; 7 bases are shared with TRBD1. The germline CDR1 and CDR2 sequences are LNHDA and SQIVND (reference sequence). The CDR3 consists of 15 residues. In DNA, the CDR3 is TGTGCCAGTAGTATGACAGGGCCGAAAACCGGGGAGCTGTTTTTT. Its translation: CASSMTGPKTGELFF.

V usage is TRBV28 and J usage is TRBJ1-4; perhaps TRBD1 as D (5 bases). The CDR3 runs 16 residues. CDR1 is MDHEN and CDR2 is SYDVKM in the germline V gene. V was shortened by 3 bases and J by 4 bases, with 15 bases between the two germline ends. CDR3 DNA sequence: TGTGCCAGCAGTTTCGGGGGAAACTTGGGTAATGAAAAACTGTTTTTT. Translated: CASSFGGNLGNEKLFF.

The rearrangement links TRBV18 to TRBJ2-3; 7 positions agree with TRBD1. Germline V lookup: CDR1 KGHSH, CDR2 LQKENI. Germline trimming cut 8 bases from V and 2 bases from J; bases unmatched to any gene: 10. CDR3 length equals 15 residues. DNA for the CDR3: TGTGCCAGCCAGACAGGTGGGACAGACACAGATACGCAGTATTTT. Residues: CASQTGGTDTDTQYF.

The chain links TRBV20-1 to TRBJ2-1, with 8 bases lining up with TRBD2. The J segment lost 12 bases and the V segment lost 0 bases, leaving 1 base of the junction unmatched. The CDR3 has 11 amino acids. Germline CDR1 DFQATT, CDR2 SNEGSKA (reference sequence). The CDR3 DNA reads TGCAGTGCTAGAGACGCGGGAGGGCAGTTCTTC. Translating it yields CSARDAGGQFF.

The V gene is TRBV5-4, the J gene TRBJ1-2, with D possibly matching TRBD1 (5 bases). The CDR3 runs to 15 residues. Looked up from germline, CDR1 is SGHNT and CDR2 is YYREEE (reference sequence). Between the trimmed V and J ends, which lost 0 bases and 4 bases, there was a span of 13 bases. The CDR3 here is CASSLGGTGIYGYTF. The DNA for the CDR3 is TGTGCCAGCAGCTTGGGAGGCACAGGAATCTATGGCTACACCTTC.